This T cell receptor beta chain is from a study of T-cell memory formation after mild COVID-19. Regarding the study as a whole: Within pre-infection memory, some responding clones were found, suggesting cross-reactive memory joined. Contracting CD4+ clones lay largely in CM and EM, with CD8+ ones residing in EMRA.

Germline-derived CDR1 and CDR2 are MNHNY and SVGAGI (reference sequence). With V trimmed by 6 bases and J by 3 bases, 12 bases remained unmatched. This CDR3 comprises 16 residues. This clonotype was counted ten times or more. Its antigen is as yet unknown. TCRdb reanalysed the 5' RACE reads using MiXCR and keeps one entry per CDR3 protein. The data hold about 57,000 distinct CDR3 sequences, with roughly an eighth observed a single time. The rearrangement uses TRBV6-6 and TRBJ2-5, with 8 bases matching TRBD2. Sequences were obtained from PBMCs or a T cell subset sorted from them (not recorded which). The origin of this receptor is a man between 18 and 29 years old who had mild COVID-19 (a few samples of this study predate the infection). Cell type and time point are not known. The CDR3 nucleotides read TGTGCCAGCAGGCTCCGGGGGGGGCGCCCCGAAGAGACCCAGTACTTC. It encodes CASRLRGGRPEETQYF.